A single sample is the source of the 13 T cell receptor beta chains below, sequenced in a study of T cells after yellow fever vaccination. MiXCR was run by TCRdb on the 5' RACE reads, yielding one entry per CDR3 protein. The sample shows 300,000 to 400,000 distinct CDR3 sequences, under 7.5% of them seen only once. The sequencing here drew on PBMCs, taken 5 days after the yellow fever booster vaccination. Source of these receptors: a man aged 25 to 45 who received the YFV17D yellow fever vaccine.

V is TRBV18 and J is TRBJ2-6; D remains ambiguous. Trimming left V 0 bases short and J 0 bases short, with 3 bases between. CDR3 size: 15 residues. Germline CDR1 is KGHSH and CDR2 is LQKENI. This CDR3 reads CASSPPNSGANVLTF. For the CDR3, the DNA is TGTGCCAGCTCACCACCGAACTCTGGGGCCAACGTCCTGACTTTC.

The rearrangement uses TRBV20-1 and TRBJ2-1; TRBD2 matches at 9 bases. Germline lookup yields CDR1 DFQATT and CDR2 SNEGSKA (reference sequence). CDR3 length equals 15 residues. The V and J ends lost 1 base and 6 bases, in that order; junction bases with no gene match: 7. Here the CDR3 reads CSARAPGTSSNEQFF. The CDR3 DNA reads TGCAGTGCTAGAGCCCCCGGGACTAGCTCCAATGAGCAGTTCTTC.

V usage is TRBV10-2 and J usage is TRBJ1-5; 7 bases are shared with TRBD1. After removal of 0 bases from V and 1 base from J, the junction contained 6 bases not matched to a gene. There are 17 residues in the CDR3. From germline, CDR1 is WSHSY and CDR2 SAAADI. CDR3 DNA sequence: TGCGCCAGCAGTGAGTCGAGGGGGCGGGGAAGCAATCAGCCCCAGCATTTT. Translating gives CASSESRGRGSNQPQHF.

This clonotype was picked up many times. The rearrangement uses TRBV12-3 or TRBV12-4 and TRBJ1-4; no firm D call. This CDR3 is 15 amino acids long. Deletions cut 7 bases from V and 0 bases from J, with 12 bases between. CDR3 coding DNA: TGTGCCAGCACCCCCGCTCATGCAACTAATGAAAAACTGTTTTTT. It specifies CASTPAHATNEKLFF.

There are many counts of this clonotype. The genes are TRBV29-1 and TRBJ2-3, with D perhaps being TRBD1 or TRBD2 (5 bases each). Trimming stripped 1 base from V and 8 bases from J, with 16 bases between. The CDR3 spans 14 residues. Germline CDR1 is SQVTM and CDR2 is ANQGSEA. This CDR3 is CSVEGTPWGSTQYF. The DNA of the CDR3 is TGCAGCGTTGAAGGGACTCCCTGGGGGAGTACGCAGTATTTT.

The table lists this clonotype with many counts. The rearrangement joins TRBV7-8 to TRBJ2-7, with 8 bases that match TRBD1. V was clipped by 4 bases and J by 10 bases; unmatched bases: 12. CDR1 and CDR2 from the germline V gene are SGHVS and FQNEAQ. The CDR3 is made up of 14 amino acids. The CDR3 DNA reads TGTGCCAGCAGCTCAAGGACAGGGAGGACGGCCCAGTACTTC. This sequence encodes CASSSRTGRTAQYF.

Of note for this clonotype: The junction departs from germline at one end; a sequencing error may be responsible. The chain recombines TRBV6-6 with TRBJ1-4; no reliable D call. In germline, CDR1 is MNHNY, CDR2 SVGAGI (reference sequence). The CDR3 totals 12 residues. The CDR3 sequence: CASSYQGPLRVF. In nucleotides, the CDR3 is TGTGCCAGCAGTTACCAAGGTCCCCTAAGGGTTTTT.

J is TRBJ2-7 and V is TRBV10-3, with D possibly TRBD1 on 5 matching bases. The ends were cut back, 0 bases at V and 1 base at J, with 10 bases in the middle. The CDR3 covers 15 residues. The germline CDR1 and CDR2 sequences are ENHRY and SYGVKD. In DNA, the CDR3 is TGTGCCATCAGTGAGTCGACAGAAACTTCCTACGAGCAGTACTTC. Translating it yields CAISESTETSYEQYF.

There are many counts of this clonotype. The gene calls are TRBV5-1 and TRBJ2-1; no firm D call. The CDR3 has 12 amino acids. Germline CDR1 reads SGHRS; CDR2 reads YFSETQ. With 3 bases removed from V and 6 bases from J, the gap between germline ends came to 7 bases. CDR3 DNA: TGCGCCAGCAGCTCTACGTTCAATGAGCAGTTCTTC. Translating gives CASSSTFNEQFF. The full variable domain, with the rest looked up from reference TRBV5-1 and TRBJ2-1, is KAGVTQTPRYLIKTRGQQVTLSCSPISGHRSVSWYQQTPGQGLQFLFEYFSETQRNKGNFPGRFSGRQFSNSRSEMNVSTLELGDSALYLCASSSTFNEQFFGPGTRLTVL.

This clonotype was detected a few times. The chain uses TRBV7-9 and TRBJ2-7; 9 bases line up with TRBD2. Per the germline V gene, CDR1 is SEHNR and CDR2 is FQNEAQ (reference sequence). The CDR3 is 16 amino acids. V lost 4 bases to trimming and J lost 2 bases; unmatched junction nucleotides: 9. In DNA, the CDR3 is TGTGCCAGCAGCTCCCTAGCGGGGACGGAGACCTACGAGCAGTACTTC. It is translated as CASSSLAGTETYEQYF.

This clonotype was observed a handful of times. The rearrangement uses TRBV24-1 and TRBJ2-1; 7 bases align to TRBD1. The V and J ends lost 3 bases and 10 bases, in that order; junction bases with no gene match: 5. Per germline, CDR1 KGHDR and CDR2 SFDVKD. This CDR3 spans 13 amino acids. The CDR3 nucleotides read TGTGCCACCAGTGATCCCGGGACAGCGGAGCAGTTCTTC. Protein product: CATSDPGTAEQFF.

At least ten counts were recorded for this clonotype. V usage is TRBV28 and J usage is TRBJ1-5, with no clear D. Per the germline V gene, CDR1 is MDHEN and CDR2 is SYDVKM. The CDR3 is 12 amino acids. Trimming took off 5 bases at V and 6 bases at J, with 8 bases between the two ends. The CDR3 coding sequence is TGTGCCAGCAGTACTGGTCGTCAGCCCCAGCATTTT. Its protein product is CASSTGRQPQHF.

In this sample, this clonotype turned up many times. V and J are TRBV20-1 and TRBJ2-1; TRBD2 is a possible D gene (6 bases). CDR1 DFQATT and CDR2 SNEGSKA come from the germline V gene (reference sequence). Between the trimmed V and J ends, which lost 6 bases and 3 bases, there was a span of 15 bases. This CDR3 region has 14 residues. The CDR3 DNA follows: TGCAGTGCGGTCCGGGACTCCTTCTACAATGAGCAGTTCTTC. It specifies CSAVRDSFYNEQFF.